The sequence of this T cell receptor (beta chain) was determined in a study of blood T cell repertoires in COVID-19 (dated by TCRdb to 2019 to 2021). About the investigation overall: Samples from collaborators originated in the United States, Italy and Spain and spanned both the acute and convalescent phases of COVID-19. The repertoires were made available in a free public database intended to serve as a resource for research on the immune response to SARS-CoV-2. The prospective study material was composed of cDNA or gDNA derived from T cells, B-cell-depleted T cells, or PBMCs. HLA class I and class II types, where available, came from metadata supplied by the sample provider rather than from assay-based typing. Nearly every sample came with metadata listing a de-identified subject ID, COVID-19 status, age in years and sex. Samples were obtained from the ongoing ImmuneRACE study (first 160 participants) and from some 1,300 subjects provided by 6 global collaborators. Deeply sampled blood TCRbeta repertoires from subjects exposed to, actively infected with, or recovered from COVID-19 were included in the dataset.

A second Seattle source provided samples from volunteer blood donors who had recovered from COVID-19. Whole blood was collected in K2EDTA tubes by collaborating institutions according to the institutions' own protocols. For TCRbeta analysis, collaborator samples were shipped as frozen whole blood, as isolated PBMCs, or as DNA extracted from either sample type. Study-level results and caveats: Clinical and demographic metadata were provided uncurated, with the amount varying by source and participant.

TCRbeta CDR3 regions were amplified from genomic DNA using the immunoSEQ Assay, a bias-controlled multiplex PCR. The paper's data handling went like this. Nucleated cell counts per sample were estimated from amplification of reference gene primers within the assay. To quantify the absolute abundance of each unique TCRbeta CDR3 rearrangement, sequence reads were collapsed and filtered. Productive Simpson clonality was computed per sample as the square root of Simpson's diversity index over productive rearrangements. TCRdb's version of the immuneACCESS table is confined to in-frame rearrangements and falls short of the full clone set. An unresolved V gene accounts for under half of the shortfall where checked; the remainder is of unknown origin. That table furnishes V, J and clone size, whereas the DNA furnished D and trimming. The sample table records 100,000 to 120,000 clones; approximately 91% of these occur just once. 7.5% to 9.5% of the sample is in the top ten clones.

For this clone: This receptor's antigen is unknown. Base qualities are missing; no much larger clone stands one base away.

The source is a woman in her sixties or seventies who had recovered from COVID-19. Sequencing used peripheral blood.

The CDR3 here reads CASFRVRSRGETQYF. The DNA reads TGTGCCAGCTTCCGAGTCCGGTCGAGGGGGGAGACCCAGTACTTC. The receptor chain draws on TRBV11-3 and TRBJ2-5; TRBD1 is a weak D gene call, 6 bases matching. V gives up 8 bases and J gives up 5 bases, and the segment between their germline ends measures 21 bases. The germline V gene encodes CDR1 SGHNT and CDR2 YENEEA. Spanning cysteine to phenylalanine, the CDR3 consists of 15 amino acids. CDR3 DNA only is kept here, 45 bases in frame from base 1.